The 18 T cell receptor beta chains listed next were all sequenced from one sample in a study of T cell responses to AZD1222 COVID-19 vaccine. Only in-frame clones appear in the TCRdb table, and some are missing; sequencing was by immunoSEQ multiplex PCR. The sample records 93,000 or so clones, roughly nine tenths being singletons. The sample in question was peripheral blood, obtained on day 0 of AZD1222 vaccination. The receptor set was obtained from an adult in good health.

The genes are TRBV3-1 (or the pseudogene TRBV3-2) and TRBJ2-1; 14 nucleotides line up with TRBD2. After removal of 1 base from V and 7 bases from J, the junction contained 6 bases not matched to a gene. The CDR3 runs to 17 residues. Per germline, CDR1 LGHDT and CDR2 YNNKEL (reference sequence). The CDR3 loop reads CASSQVAGTSGRNEQFF. In DNA form, the CDR3 reads TGTGCCAGCAGCCAAGTGGCGGGGACTAGCGGGAGAAATGAGCAGTTCTTC.

In its sample, this clone was seen a few times. The chain employs TRBV3-1 (or the pseudogene TRBV3-2) and TRBJ2-1; perhaps TRBD2 as D (5 bases). The CDR3 contains 16 residues. V gave up 4 bases and J gave up 0 bases, with 13 bases separating them. In germline, CDR1 is LGHDT, CDR2 YNNKEL (reference sequence). CDR3 nucleotides: TGTGCCAGCAGCCCTCAGACTACTCACTCCTACAATGAGCAGTTCTTC. It specifies CASSPQTTHSYNEQFF.

This clone came up once. The rearrangement links TRBV2 to TRBJ2-1; TRBD2 matches 10 bases. CDR1 SNHLY and CDR2 FYNNEI come from the germline V gene. This CDR3 has 12 residues. V lost 5 bases to trimming and J lost 15 bases; unmatched junction nucleotides: 7. The CDR3 coding sequence is TGTGCCAGCAGTCGGACTAGCGGAGAGGGGTTCTTC. Encoded protein: CASSRTSGEGFF.

V gene TRBV19 combines with J gene TRBJ2-2, with D maybe TRBD2 (5 bases). Trimming removed 5 bases at V and 3 bases at J, with 10 bases between. The CDR3 spans 14 residues. Germline lookup yields CDR1 LNHDA and CDR2 SQIVND (reference sequence). The CDR3 DNA sequence: TGTGCCAGTAGTTCTCCGGGGTACACCGGGGAGCTGTTTTTT. Protein sequence: CASSSPGYTGELFF.

The chain couples TRBV28 to TRBJ2-1; possibly TRBD2 for D (6 bases). The V gene lost 6 bases and the J gene lost 6 bases, with 15 bases spanning the gap. Per germline, CDR1 MDHEN and CDR2 SYDVKM. The CDR3 is made up of 14 amino acids. The CDR3 reads CASRGLLVSNEQFF. The CDR3 nucleotides are TGTGCCAGCAGGGGACTCCTTGTGTCCAATGAGCAGTTCTTC.

The gene calls are TRBV19 and TRBJ1-1; 7 bases align to TRBD1. Germline-derived CDR1 and CDR2 are LNHDA and SQIVND (reference sequence). This CDR3 is built from 13 residues. The junction had 3 bases not matched to a gene; V was cut back by 4 bases and J by 4 bases. The chain's CDR3 is CASSRRGLTEAFF. The CDR3 DNA is TGTGCCAGTAGTAGGAGGGGGCTCACTGAAGCTTTCTTT. Filled out from reference TRBV19 and TRBJ1-1, the complete variable domain reads DGGITQSPKYLFRKEGQNVTLSCEQNLNHDAMYWYRQDPGQGLRLIYYSQIVNDFQKGDIAEGYSVSREKKESFPLTVTSAQKNPTAFYLCASSRRGLTEAFFGQGTRLTVV.

The V call is TRBV7-6, the J call TRBJ1-5, with D unresolved. Germline V gives CDR1 SGHVS, CDR2 FNYEAQ. The CDR3 length is 14 residues. The ends were cut back, 1 base at V and 4 bases at J, with 8 bases in the middle. The DNA for the CDR3 is TGTGCCAGCAGCTTAGGCCCGGGAAATCAGCCCCAGCATTTT. Protein sequence: CASSLGPGNQPQHF.

This clone showed up just once. The CDR3: CASSPGSTTNEKLFF. The DNA for the CDR3 is TGTGCCAGTAGTCCCGGGTCCACAACTAATGAAAAACTGTTTTTT. The rearrangement links TRBV19 to TRBJ1-4, with D unclear. The CDR3 spans 15 residues. CDR1 and CDR2 from the germline V gene are LNHDA and SQIVND (reference sequence). The ends were cut back, 5 bases at V and 0 bases at J, with 10 bases in the middle. The full variable domain, completed using reference TRBV19 and TRBJ1-4, is DGGITQSPKYLFRKEGQNVTLSCEQNLNHDAMYWYRQDPGQGLRLIYYSQIVNDFQKGDIAEGYSVSREKKESFPLTVTSAQKNPTAFYLCASSPGSTTNEKLFFGSGTQLSVL.

The chain is built from TRBV29-1 and TRBJ1-1; D is perhaps TRBD1 (6 bases). V was trimmed by 8 bases and J by 4 bases, leaving 20 bases between them. The CDR3 totals 14 residues. Germline assignment: CDR1 SQVTM and CDR2 ANQGSEA. The CDR3 region has the DNA TGCAGCCTCCGAGGGGGAGGGATCGGCACTGAAGCTTTCTTT. It encodes CSLRGGGIGTEAFF.

The chain links TRBV7-9 to TRBJ1-5; no firm D call. V was pared by 2 bases and J by 4 bases, with 9 bases between. The CDR3 sequence is 14 residues long. Germline V gene lookup returns CDR1 SEHNR and CDR2 FQNEAQ (reference sequence). CDR3 region: CASSLSIANQPQHF. CDR3 in DNA: TGTGCCAGCAGCTTATCTATAGCGAATCAGCCCCAGCATTTT.

This chain links TRBV12-3 or TRBV12-4 with TRBJ1-2; D is unresolved. Trimming removed 2 bases from V and 3 bases from J, with 7 bases in between. The CDR3 runs to 13 residues. CDR3 bases: TGTGCCAGCAGTTTATCGAGGGACTATGGCTACACCTTC. Encoded protein: CASSLSRDYGYTF.

The rearrangement uses TRBV7-9 and TRBJ2-7, with D possibly called TRBD1 or TRBD2 (5 bases each). CDR3 size: 14 residues. Trimming cost V 6 bases and J 2 bases, with 14 bases left between them. Germline lookup yields CDR1 SEHNR and CDR2 FQNEAQ (reference sequence). CDR3: CASSSDSGPYEQYF. CDR3 DNA: TGTGCCAGCAGTTCCGACAGCGGACCCTACGAGCAGTACTTC.

This clone has a single count. The rearrangement uses TRBV5-1 and TRBJ2-1; perhaps TRBD2 as D (6 bases). Germline values: CDR1 SGHRS, CDR2 YFSETQ. Trimming took 4 bases from V and 2 from J, leaving 16 bases between them. This CDR3 has 16 amino acids. CDR3 loop: CASSPGMEGAYNEQFF. The DNA for the CDR3 is TGCGCCAGCAGCCCCGGGATGGAGGGAGCCTACAATGAGCAGTTCTTC.

This rearrangement joins TRBV7-2 to TRBJ2-1, with 9 positions matching TRBD2. The CDR3 totals 14 residues. Germline V lookup: CDR1 SGHTA, CDR2 FQGNSA. With V trimmed by 0 bases and J by 13 bases, 7 bases remained unmatched. CDR3 nucleotides: TGTGCCAGCAGCTTAGCTAGCGGGAGCCGAAAACAGTTCTTC. Its protein is CASSLASGSRKQFF.

V and J are TRBV5-1 and TRBJ2-1, with 8 bases matching TRBD2. V dropped 2 bases and J dropped 15; count of bases not matched to a gene: 4. The CDR3 covers 11 residues. In germline, CDR1 is SGHRS, CDR2 YFSETQ. CDR3 amino acids: CASSLAGVLFF. CDR3 nucleotide sequence: TGCGCCAGCAGCTTAGCGGGAGTTTTGTTCTTC.

The gene calls are TRBV15 and TRBJ2-2; D is uncertain. Trimming stripped 1 base from V and 2 bases from J, with 5 bases between. Germline V lookup: CDR1 LNHNV, CDR2 YYDKDF (reference sequence). This CDR3 is 14 amino acids long. The chain's CDR3 is CATSRVYNTGELFF. CDR3 DNA: TGTGCCACCAGCAGAGTATATAACACCGGGGAGCTGTTTTTT. Supplemented by reference TRBV15 and TRBJ2-2, the full variable domain reads DAMVIQNPRYQVTQFGKPVTLSCSQTLNHNVMYWYQQKSSQAPKLLFHYYDKDFNNEADTPDNFQSRRPNTSFCFLDIRSPGLGDTAMYLCATSRVYNTGELFFGEGSRLTVL.

The chain joins TRBV28 to TRBJ1-5, with D unresolved. The V gene's germline CDR1 is MDHEN and CDR2 SYDVKM. With 3 bases removed from V and 4 bases from J, the gap between germline ends came to 4 bases. The CDR3 runs to 12 residues. The CDR3 here is CASSFPNQPQHF. The CDR3, as DNA: TGTGCCAGCAGTTTCCCGAATCAGCCCCAGCATTTT.

The chain joins TRBV30 to TRBJ2-3; 9 bases align to TRBD2. The V gene end was trimmed by 0 bases and the J gene end by 3 bases; junction bases not matched to a gene: 13. The CDR3 extends over 18 amino acids. Per germline, CDR1 GTSNPN and CDR2 SVGIG (reference sequence). CDR3 nucleotides: TGTGCCTGGAGTGTACCGCGGCTTGCGGGAGGGCGGACAGATACGCAGTATTTT. Amino acid sequence: CAWSVPRLAGGRTDTQYF.